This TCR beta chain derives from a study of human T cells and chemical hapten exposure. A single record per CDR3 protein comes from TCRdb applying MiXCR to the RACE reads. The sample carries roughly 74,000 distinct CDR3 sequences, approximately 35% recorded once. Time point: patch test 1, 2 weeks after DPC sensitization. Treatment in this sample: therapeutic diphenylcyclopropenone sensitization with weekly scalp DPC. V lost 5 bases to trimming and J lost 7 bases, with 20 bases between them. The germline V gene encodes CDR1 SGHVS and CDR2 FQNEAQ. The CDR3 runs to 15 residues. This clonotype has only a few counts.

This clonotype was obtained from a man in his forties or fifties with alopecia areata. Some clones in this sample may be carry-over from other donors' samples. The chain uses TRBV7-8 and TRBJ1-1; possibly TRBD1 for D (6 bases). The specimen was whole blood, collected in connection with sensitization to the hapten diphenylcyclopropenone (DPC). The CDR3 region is CASSPDARGAGEAFF. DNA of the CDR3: TGTGCCAGCAGCCCGGACGCGAGGGGGGCTGGTGAAGCTTTCTTT. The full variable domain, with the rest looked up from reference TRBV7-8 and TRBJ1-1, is GAGVSQSPRYKVAKRGQDVALRCDPISGHVSLFWYQQALGQGPEFLTYFQNEAQLDKSGLPSDRFFAERPEGSVSTLKIQRTQQEDSAVYLCASSPDARGAGEAFFGQGTRLTVV.